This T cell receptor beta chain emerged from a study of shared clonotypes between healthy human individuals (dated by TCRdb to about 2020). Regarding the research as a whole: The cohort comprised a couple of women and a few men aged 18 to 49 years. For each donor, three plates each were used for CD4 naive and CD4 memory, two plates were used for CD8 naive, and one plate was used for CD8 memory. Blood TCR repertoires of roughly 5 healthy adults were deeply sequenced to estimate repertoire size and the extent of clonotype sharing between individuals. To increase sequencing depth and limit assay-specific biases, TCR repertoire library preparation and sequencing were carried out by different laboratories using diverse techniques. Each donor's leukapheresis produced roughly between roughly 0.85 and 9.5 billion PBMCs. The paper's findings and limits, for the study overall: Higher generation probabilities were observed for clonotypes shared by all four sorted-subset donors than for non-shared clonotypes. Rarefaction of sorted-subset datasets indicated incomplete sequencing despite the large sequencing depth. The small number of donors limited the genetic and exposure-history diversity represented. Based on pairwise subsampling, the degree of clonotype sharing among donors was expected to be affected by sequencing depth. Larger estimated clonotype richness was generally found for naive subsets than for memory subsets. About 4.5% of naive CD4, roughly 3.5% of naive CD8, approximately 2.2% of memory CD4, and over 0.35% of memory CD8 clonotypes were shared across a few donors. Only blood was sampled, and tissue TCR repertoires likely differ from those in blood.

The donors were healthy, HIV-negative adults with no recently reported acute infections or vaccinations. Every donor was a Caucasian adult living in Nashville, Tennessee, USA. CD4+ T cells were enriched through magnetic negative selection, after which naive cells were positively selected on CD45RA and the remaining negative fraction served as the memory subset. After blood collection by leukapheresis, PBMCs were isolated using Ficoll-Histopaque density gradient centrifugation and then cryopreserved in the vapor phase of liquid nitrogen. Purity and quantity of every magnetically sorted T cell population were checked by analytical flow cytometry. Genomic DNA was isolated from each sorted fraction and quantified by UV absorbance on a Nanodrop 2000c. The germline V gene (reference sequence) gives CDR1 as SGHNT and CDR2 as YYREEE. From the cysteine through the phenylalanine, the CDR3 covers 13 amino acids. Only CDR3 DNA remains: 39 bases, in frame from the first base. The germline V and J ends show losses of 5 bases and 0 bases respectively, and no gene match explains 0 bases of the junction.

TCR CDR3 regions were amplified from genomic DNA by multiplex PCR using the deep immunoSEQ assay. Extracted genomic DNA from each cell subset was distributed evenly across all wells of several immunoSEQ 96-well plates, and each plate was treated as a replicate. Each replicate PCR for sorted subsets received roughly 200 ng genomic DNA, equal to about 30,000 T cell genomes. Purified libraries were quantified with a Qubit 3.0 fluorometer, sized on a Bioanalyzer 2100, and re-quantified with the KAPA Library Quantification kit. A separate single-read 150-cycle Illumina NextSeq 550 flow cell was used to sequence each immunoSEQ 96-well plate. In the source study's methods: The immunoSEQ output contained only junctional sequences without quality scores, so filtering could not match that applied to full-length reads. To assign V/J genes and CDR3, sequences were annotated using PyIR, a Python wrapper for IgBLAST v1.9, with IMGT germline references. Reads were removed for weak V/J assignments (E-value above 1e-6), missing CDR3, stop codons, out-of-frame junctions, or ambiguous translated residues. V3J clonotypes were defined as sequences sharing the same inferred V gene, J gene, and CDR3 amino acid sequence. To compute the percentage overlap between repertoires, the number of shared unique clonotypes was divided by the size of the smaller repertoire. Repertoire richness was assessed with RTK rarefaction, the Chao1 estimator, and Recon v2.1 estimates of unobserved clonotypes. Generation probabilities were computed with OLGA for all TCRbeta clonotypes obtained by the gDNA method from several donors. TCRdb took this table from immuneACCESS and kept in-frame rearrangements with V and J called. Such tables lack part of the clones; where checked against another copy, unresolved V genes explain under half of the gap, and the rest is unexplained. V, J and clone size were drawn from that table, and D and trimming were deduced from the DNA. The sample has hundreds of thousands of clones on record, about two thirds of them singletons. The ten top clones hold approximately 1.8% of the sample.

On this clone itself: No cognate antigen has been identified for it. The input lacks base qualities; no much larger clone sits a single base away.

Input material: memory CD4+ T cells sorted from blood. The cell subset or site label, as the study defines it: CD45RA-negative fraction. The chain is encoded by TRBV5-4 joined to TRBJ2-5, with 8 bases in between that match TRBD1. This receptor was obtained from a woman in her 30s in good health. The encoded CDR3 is CASRGQDQETQYF. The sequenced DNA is TGTGCCAGCAGGGGACAGGACCAAGAGACCCAGTACTTC.